This T cell receptor (beta chain) was obtained from a study of cytomegalovirus exposure and HLA in healthy donors. Study-wide context: The approximately 120 validation repertoires used the same platform as the 650 to 750 first-cohort repertoires, a later analysis reported.

Repertoires were generated with immunoSEQ multiplex PCR, while TCRdb's copy carries only in-frame clones and drops some. The table includes around 170,000 clones, around 89% detected once. Trimming pared 8 bases from V and 7 bases from J, leaving 15 bases between. CDR1 GTSNPN and CDR2 SVGIG come from the germline V gene (reference sequence). The CDR3 is made up of 12 amino acids. The V call is TRBV30, the J call TRBJ2-1, with D perhaps matching TRBD2 (5 bases). The source material was PBMCs. This clonotype originated in a man aged 18 to 35 in good health and CMV-seronegative. CDR3 residues: CAQTGWRNEQFF. The CDR3 bases are TGTGCCCAGACGGGGTGGAGGAATGAGCAGTTCTTC.